These T cell receptor beta chains were read from a single sample in a study of T cell responses to AZD1222 COVID-19 vaccine. Data came from immunoSEQ multiplex PCR; TCRdb stores just in-frame clones and leaves some out. The sample consists of over 85,000 clones, roughly 80% of them appearing once. Sequenced material: peripheral blood, taken 28 days after the second AZD1222 dose. The source is an adult who received the AZD1222 COVID-19 vaccine. Both conserved end residues are part of each CDR3. The order of the fields is D gene, V gene, clone size, J gene, CDR3 protein, CDR3 DNA. D genes are given only for firm matches. A row's size may be missing; if present it is once, few, many or a size class.

.,TRBV10-2,.,TRBJ2-3,CASERDFGDHTQYF,TGCGCCTCCGAAAGGGACTTCGGGGACCATACGCAGTATTTT
TRBD1,TRBV7-9,.,TRBJ1-1,CAAQGARTEAFF,TGTGCCGCACAGGGGGCCCGGACTGAAGCTTTCTTT
.,TRBV5-4,.,TRBJ1-6,CASSPRGSPGSPLHF,TGTGCCAGCAGCCCGAGGGGGTCCCCGGGCTCACCCCTCCACTTT
.,TRBV7-2,.,TRBJ1-5,CASSLVSGGNQPQHF,TGTGCCAGCAGCTTAGTCTCCGGGGGCAATCAGCCCCAGCATTTT
.,TRBV5-1,.,TRBJ1-2,CASSLEPENHGYTF,TGCGCCAGCAGCTTGGAACCCGAGAACCATGGCTACACCTTC
TRBD2,TRBV11-2,.,TRBJ2-3,CASSPWTSGTDTQYF,TGTGCCAGCAGTCCCTGGACTAGCGGCACAGATACGCAGTATTTT
.,TRBV28,.,TRBJ2-7,CASSTGPLYEQYF,TGTGCCAGCAGTACAGGGCCCCTCTACGAGCAGTACTTC
TRBD2,TRBV5-1,.,TRBJ2-1,CASSYTHLVGTSANNEQFF,TGCGCCAGCAGCTACACGCATCTGGTGGGGACTAGCGCCAACAATGAGCAGTTCTTC
.,TRBV27,.,TRBJ1-4,CASSLLRGEKLFF,TGTGCCAGCAGTTTATTGCGAGGCGAAAAACTGTTTTTT
TRBD1,TRBV7-9,once,TRBJ1-4,CASSAWGGQEDEKLFF,TGTGCCAGCAGCGCCTGGGGGGGACAGGAAGATGAAAAACTGTTTTTT
.,TRBV29-1,.,TRBJ1-1,CSVVQSLNTEAFF,TGCAGCGTTGTACAGTCGCTGAACACTGAAGCTTTCTTT
.,TRBV7-2,.,TRBJ1-2,CASSSTSHYGYTF,TGTGCCAGCAGCTCAACCTCCCACTATGGCTACACCTTC
TRBD2,TRBV2,once,TRBJ2-2,CASGFGGANTGELFF,TGTGCCAGCGGGTTCGGGGGGGCGAACACCGGGGAGCTGTTTTTT
.,TRBV6-5,once,TRBJ1-4,CASRKGRPNEKLFF,TGTGCCAGCAGGAAAGGACGGCCTAATGAAAAACTGTTTTTT
.,TRBV6-2/TRBV6-3,.,TRBJ2-6,CASSYWAGANVLTF,TGTGCCAGCAGTTACTGGGCTGGGGCCAACGTCCTGACTTTC
.,TRBV7-3,.,TRBJ2-7,CASNPGGLRSYEQYF,TGTGCCAGCAACCCCGGGGGGCTTCGCTCCTACGAGCAGTACTTC
.,TRBV4-3,.,TRBJ2-4,CASSQNLAGNIQYF,TGCGCCAGCAGCCAAAATCTAGCTGGAAACATTCAGTACTTC
.,TRBV5-1,.,TRBJ1-1,CASSVEGNTEAFF,TGCGCCAGCAGCGTTGAGGGGAACACTGAAGCTTTCTTT
.,TRBV19,.,TRBJ1-4,CASRQLEKLFF,TGTGCCAGTAGACAATTGGAAAAACTGTTTTTT
.,TRBV27,few,TRBJ2-7,CASRSGSFPYEQYF,TGTGCCAGCCGATCCGGGAGTTTTCCCTACGAGCAGTACTTC
.,TRBV6-5,.,TRBJ1-1,CASSLTGRNLEAFF,TGTGCCAGCAGCCTGACAGGCCGTAACCTTGAAGCTTTCTTT
.,TRBV7-6,.,TRBJ2-1,CASSLQQGDGGEQFF,TGTGCCAGCAGCTTACAACAGGGTGATGGCGGTGAGCAGTTCTTC
TRBD1,TRBV7-6,.,TRBJ2-3,CASSAGPGQLATDTQYF,TGTGCCAGCAGCGCAGGGCCGGGACAGCTAGCCACAGATACGCAGTATTTT
.,TRBV19,.,TRBJ2-2,CASSHTEWAPSGELFF,TGTGCCAGTAGCCACACGGAGTGGGCCCCTTCCGGGGAGCTGTTTTTT
.,TRBV6-5,.,TRBJ2-7,CASSRTWRYEQYF,TGTGCCAGCAGTCGCACGTGGAGGTACGAGCAGTACTTC
TRBD2,TRBV27,.,TRBJ2-5,CASSPGPGRAQYF,TGTGCCAGCAGTCCAGGGCCAGGGAGGGCCCAGTACTTC
.,TRBV3-1/TRBV3-2,.,TRBJ1-3,CASSQEGGVSGNTIYF,TGTGCCAGCAGCCAAGAGGGGGGGGTCTCTGGAAACACCATATATTTT
.,TRBV7-9,.,TRBJ2-7,CASSLAREQYF,TGTGCCAGCAGCTTAGCTCGGGAGCAGTACTTC
TRBD2,TRBV27,.,TRBJ2-3,CASSQLGLAVTDTQYF,TGTGCCAGCAGCCAGCTAGGGCTAGCGGTCACAGATACGCAGTATTTT
.,TRBV6-2/TRBV6-3,medium-sized,TRBJ1-2,CASSNPWDKNYTF,TGTGCCAGCAGTAACCCCTGGGACAAAAACTACACCTTC
.,TRBV7-9,.,TRBJ1-1,CALAGKLGEAFF,TGTGCCCTTGCCGGGAAACTAGGGGAGGCTTTCTTT
TRBD1,TRBV5-4,.,TRBJ1-4,CASGDRPGEKLFF,TGTGCCAGCGGGGACAGGCCGGGTGAAAAACTGTTTTTT
.,TRBV20-1,.,TRBJ1-3,CSASDIFQKDGNTIYF,TGCAGTGCTAGTGACATCTTCCAAAAAGACGGAAACACCATATATTTT
TRBD1,TRBV27,.,TRBJ1-4,CASSALTGRKLFF,TGTGCCAGCAGTGCACTGACAGGGAGAAAACTGTTTTTT
.,TRBV19,.,TRBJ2-3,CASSVVTSTDTQYF,TGTGCCAGTAGTGTGGTGACTAGCACAGATACGCAGTATTTT
TRBD2,TRBV4-2,.,TRBJ2-3,CASSLKAGGGTDTQYF,TGTGCCAGCAGCCTAAAAGCGGGGGGGGGCACAGATACGCAGTATTTT
.,TRBV7-3,.,TRBJ2-3,CASRPTPRDTQYF,TGTGCCAGCAGGCCGACACCGAGGGATACGCAGTATTTT
.,TRBV4-1,.,TRBJ2-7,CASSQIQRARYEQYF,TGCGCCAGCAGCCAAATACAGCGGGCCCGCTACGAGCAGTACTTC
.,TRBV19,.,TRBJ1-5,CASRPSPGRQGNQPQHF,TGTGCCAGTAGACCCTCCCCGGGGAGGCAGGGCAATCAGCCCCAGCATTTT
.,TRBV19,.,TRBJ2-2,CASRGVTSAGELFF,TGTGCCAGTAGAGGGGTTACGAGCGCCGGGGAGCTGTTTTTT
.,TRBV7-2,.,TRBJ1-1,CASSYNSGSTAFF,TGTGCCAGCAGCTATAATTCTGGCAGCACAGCTTTCTTT
.,TRBV3-1/TRBV3-2,.,TRBJ2-7,CASSQDASTCTVGSSYEQYF,TGTGCCAGCAGCCAAGATGCCTCTACATGCACGGTTGGGAGCTCCTACGAGCAGTACTTC
TRBD1,TRBV30,.,TRBJ2-5,CAWSPGTGSSRETQYF,TGTGCCTGGAGTCCAGGGACAGGGAGCAGCCGGGAGACCCAGTACTTC
TRBD2,TRBV10-3,.,TRBJ2-1,CAIRVAGDPYNEQFF,TGTGCCATCAGGGTAGCGGGAGACCCTTACAATGAGCAGTTCTTC
TRBD2,TRBV3-1/TRBV3-2,once,TRBJ2-3,CASSLKRGRTDTQYF,TGTGCCAGCAGCCTTAAGCGGGGACGCACAGATACGCAGTATTTT